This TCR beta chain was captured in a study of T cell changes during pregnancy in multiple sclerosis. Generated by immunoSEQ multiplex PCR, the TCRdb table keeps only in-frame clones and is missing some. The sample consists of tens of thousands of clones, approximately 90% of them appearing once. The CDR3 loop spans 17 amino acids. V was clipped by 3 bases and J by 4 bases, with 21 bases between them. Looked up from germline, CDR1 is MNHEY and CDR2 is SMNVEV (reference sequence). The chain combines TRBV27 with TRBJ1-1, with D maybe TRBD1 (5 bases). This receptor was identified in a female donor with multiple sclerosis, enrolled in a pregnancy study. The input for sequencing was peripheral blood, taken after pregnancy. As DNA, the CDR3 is TGTGCCAGCAGTTTGAGTCTAGGGGAACGGATACTCACTGAAGCTTTCTTT. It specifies CASSLSLGERILTEAFF.